Described below is a single TCR beta chain sequence and its context. Its matching antigen is unknown. The sample originates from a study of cytomegalovirus exposure and HLA in healthy donors. Notes on the study in general: In a later analysis, at a false discovery rate of 0.05, approximately 15,000 TCR beta sequences matched HLA alleles. Reportedly, diagnosis of cytomegalovirus status by the classifier showed high specificity and sensitivity.

Amplification used 60 Vbeta primers and 13 Jbeta primers. Clones were sequenced by immunoSEQ multiplex PCR, and TCRdb holds only the in-frame ones, with some missing. The profile shows under 150,000 clones, roughly three quarters of them singletons. The sequence was obtained from a man aged 60-69 years in good health and CMV-seronegative. The sequenced material came from PBMCs.

Here the CDR3 reads CASSFMPGQLNEQFF. The CDR3 DNA follows: TGTGCCAGCAGCTTTATGCCGGGACAACTCAATGAGCAGTTCTTC. The V call is TRBV7-3, the J call TRBJ2-1; perhaps TRBD1 as D (6 bases). CDR3 length: 15 residues. Germline CDR1 is SGHTA and CDR2 is FQGTGA. Trimming pared 3 bases from V and 6 bases from J, leaving 15 bases between.